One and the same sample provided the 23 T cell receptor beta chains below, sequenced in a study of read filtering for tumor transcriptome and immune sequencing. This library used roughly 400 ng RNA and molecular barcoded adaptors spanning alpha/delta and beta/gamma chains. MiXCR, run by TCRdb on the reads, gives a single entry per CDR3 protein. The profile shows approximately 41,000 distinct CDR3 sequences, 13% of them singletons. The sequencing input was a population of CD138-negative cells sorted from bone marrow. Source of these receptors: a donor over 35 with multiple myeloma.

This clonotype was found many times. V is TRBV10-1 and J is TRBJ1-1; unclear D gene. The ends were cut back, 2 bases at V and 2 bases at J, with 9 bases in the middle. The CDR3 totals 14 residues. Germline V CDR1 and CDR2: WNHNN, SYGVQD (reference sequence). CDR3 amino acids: CASSETKANTEAFF. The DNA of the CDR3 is TGCGCCAGCAGTGAGACGAAGGCTAACACTGAAGCTTTCTTT.

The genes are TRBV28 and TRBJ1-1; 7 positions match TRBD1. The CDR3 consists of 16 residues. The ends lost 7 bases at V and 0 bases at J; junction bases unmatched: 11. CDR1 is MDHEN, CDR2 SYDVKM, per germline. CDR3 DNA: TGTGCCAGCACACTAATCGGGACAGTCATGAACACTGAAGCTTTCTTT. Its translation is CASTLIGTVMNTEAFF.

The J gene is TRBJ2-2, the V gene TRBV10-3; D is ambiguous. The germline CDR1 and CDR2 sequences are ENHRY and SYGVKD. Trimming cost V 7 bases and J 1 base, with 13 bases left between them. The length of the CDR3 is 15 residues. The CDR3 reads CAITPTWRNTGELFF. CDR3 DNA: TGTGCCATCACCCCTACATGGCGGAACACCGGGGAGCTGTTTTTT.

The DNA for the CDR3 is TGTGCCAGCAGACTACCCGGGACTAGCGGAAAAAATGAGCAGTTCTTC. The encoded protein is CASRLPGTSGKNEQFF. V usage is TRBV6-2 or TRBV6-3 and J usage is TRBJ2-1; TRBD2 matches at 11 bases. The V gene's germline CDR1 is MNHEY and CDR2 SVGEGT. V lost 6 bases, J lost 7 bases, and 11 bases stayed unmatched. The CDR3 consists of 16 residues.

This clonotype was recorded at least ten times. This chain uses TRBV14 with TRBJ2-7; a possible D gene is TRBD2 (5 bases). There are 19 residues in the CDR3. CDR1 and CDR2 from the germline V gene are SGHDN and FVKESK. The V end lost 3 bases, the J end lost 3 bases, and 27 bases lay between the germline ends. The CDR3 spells CASSHSGVWSMIRNYEQYF. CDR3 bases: TGTGCCAGCAGCCACTCCGGGGTCTGGTCTATGATAAGAAACTACGAGCAGTACTTC.

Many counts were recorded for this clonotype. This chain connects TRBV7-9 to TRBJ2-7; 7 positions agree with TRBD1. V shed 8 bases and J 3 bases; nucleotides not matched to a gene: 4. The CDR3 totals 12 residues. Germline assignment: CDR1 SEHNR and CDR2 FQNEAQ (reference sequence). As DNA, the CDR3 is TGTGCCAGCGGCCGGGACAGCTACGAGCAGTACTTC. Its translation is CASGRDSYEQYF.

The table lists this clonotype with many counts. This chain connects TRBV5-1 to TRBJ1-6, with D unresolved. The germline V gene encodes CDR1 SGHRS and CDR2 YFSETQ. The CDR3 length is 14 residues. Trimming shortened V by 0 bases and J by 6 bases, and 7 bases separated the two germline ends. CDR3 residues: CASSLGQPNSPLHF. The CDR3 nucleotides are TGCGCCAGCAGCTTGGGGCAGCCTAATTCACCCCTCCACTTT.

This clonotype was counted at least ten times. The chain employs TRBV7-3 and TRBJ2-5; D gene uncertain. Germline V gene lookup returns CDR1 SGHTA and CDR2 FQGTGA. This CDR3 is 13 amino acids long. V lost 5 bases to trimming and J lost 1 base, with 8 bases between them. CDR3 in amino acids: CASSPGTQETQYF. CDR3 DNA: TGTGCCAGCAGCCCTGGAACCCAAGAGACCCAGTACTTC.

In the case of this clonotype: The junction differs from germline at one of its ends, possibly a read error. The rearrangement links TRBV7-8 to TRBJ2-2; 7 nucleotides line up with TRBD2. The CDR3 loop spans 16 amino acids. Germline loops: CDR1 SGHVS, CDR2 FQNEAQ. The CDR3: CAISPGLAANTGELFF. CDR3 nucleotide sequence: TGTGCCATCAGCCCCGGGCTAGCGGCGAACACCGGGGAGCTGTTTTTT.

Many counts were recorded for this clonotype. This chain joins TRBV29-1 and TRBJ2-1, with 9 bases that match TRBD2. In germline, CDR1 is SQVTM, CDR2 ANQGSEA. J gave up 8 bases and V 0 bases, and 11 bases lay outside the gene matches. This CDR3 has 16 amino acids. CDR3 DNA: TGCAGCGTTGAAGATCAGGCTAGCGGGAAGTACGATGAGCAGTTCTTC. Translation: CSVEDQASGKYDEQFF.

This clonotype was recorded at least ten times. CDR3 residues: CSVRAMNTEAFF. In DNA form, the CDR3 reads TGCAGCGTAAGAGCTATGAACACTGAAGCTTTCTTT. The genes are TRBV29-1 and TRBJ1-1; D gene uncertain. The CDR3 is 12 amino acids. The germline V gene encodes CDR1 SQVTM and CDR2 ANQGSEA. V lost 6 bases and J 0 bases, leaving 8 bases between the germline ends.

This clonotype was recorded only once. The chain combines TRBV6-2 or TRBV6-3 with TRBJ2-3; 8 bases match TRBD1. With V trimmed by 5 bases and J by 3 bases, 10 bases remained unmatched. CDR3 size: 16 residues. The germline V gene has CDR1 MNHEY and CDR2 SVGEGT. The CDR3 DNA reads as TGTGCCAGCAGTCCCCGGACAGGGAGGCTAACAGATACGCAGTATTTT. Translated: CASSPRTGRLTDTQYF.

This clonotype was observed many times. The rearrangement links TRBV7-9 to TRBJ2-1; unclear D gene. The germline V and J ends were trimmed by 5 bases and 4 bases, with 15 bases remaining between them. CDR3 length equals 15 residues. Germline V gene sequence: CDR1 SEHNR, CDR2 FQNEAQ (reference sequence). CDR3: CASSPYSPEYNEQFF. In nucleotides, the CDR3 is TGTGCCAGCAGCCCGTACAGTCCGGAGTACAATGAGCAGTTCTTC. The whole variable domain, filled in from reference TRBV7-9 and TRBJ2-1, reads DTGVSQNPRHKITKRGQNVTFRCDPISEHNRLYWYRQTLGQGPEFLTYFQNEAQLEKSRLLSDRFSAERPKGSFSTLEIQRTEQGDSAMYLCASSPYSPEYNEQFFGPGTRLTVL.

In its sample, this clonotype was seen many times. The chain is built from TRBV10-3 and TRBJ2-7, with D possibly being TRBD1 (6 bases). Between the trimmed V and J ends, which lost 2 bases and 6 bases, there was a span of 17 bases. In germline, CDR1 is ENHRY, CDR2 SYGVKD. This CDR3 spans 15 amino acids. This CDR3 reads CAISEQKGGSGEQYF. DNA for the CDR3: TGTGCCATCAGTGAGCAAAAAGGGGGATCCGGCGAGCAGTACTTC.

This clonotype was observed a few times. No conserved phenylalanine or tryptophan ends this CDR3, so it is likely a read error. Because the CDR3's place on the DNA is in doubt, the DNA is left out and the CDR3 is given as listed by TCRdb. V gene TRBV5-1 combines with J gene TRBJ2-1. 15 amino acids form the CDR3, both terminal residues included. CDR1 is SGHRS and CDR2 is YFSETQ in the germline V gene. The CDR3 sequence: CASSLVAGSYSEQLS.

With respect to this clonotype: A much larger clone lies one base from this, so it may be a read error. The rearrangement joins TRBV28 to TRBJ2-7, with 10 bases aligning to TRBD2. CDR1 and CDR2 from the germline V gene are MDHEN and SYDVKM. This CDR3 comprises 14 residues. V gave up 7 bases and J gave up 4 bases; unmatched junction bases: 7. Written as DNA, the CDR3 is TGTGCCAGCAATTACAGTAGCGGGAGGTACGAGCAGTACTTC. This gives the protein CASNYSSGRYEQYF.

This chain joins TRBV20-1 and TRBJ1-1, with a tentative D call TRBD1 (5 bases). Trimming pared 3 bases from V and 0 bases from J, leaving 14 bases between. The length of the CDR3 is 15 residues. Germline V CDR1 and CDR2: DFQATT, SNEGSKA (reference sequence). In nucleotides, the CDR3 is TGCAGTGCTAGTATCCCGGGGCAGCTGAACACTGAAGCTTTCTTT. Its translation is CSASIPGQLNTEAFF.

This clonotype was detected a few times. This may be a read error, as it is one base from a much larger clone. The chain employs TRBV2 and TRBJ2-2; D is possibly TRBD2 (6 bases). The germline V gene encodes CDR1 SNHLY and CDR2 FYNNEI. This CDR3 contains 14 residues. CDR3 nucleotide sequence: TGTGCCAGCATTTGGAGGGAGAGCACCGAGGAGCTGTTTTTT. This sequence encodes CASIWRESTEELFF.

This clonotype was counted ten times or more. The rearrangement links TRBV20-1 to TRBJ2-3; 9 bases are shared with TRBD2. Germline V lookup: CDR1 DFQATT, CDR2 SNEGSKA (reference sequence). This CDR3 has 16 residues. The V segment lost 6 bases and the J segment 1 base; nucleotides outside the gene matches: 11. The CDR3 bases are TGCAGTGCCCAGGGACTAGCCGAATCTCGCACAGATACGCAGTATTTT. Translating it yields CSAQGLAESRTDTQYF.

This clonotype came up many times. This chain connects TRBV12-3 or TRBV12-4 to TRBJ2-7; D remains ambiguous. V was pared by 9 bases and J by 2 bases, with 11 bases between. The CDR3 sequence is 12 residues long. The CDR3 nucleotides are TGTGCCAGTGCGCCCACTACCTACGAGCAGTACTTC. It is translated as CASAPTTYEQYF.

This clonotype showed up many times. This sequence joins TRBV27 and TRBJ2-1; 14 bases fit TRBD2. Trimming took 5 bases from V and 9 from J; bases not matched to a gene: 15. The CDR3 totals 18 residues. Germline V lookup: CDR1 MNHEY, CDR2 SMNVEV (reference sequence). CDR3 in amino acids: CASSQHGQGLAGEAEQFF. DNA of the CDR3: TGTGCCAGCAGTCAACACGGACAGGGACTAGCGGGAGAGGCTGAGCAGTTCTTC.

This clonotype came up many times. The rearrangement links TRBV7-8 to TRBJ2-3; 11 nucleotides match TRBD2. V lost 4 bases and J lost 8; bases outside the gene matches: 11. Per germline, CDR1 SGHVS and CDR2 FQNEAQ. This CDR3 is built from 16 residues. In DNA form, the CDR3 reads TGTGCCAGCAGCTCCGGACTAGCGGGTGCCTCTGGTACGCAGTATTTT. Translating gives CASSSGLAGASGTQYF. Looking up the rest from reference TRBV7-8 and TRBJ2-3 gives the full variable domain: GAGVSQSPRYKVAKRGQDVALRCDPISGHVSLFWYQQALGQGPEFLTYFQNEAQLDKSGLPSDRFFAERPEGSVSTLKIQRTQQEDSAVYLCASSSGLAGASGTQYFGPGTRLTVL.

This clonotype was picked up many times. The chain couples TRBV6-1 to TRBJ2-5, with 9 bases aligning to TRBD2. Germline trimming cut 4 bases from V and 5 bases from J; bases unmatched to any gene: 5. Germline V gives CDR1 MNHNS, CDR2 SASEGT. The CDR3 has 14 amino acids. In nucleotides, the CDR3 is TGTGCCAGCAGTGCGGGACTAGCTGGGGAGACCCAGTACTTC. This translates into CASSAGLAGETQYF.